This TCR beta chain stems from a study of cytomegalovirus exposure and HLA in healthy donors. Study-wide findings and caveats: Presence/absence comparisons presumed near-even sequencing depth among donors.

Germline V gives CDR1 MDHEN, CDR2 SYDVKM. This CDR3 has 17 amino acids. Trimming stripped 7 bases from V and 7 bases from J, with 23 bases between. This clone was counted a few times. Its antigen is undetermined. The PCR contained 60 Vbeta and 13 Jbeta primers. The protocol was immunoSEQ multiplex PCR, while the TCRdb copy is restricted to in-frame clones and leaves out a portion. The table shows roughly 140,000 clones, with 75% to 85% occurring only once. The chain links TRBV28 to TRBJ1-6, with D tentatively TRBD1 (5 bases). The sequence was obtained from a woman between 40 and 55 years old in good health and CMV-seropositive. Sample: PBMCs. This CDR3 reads CASTRLVGGDGNSPLHF. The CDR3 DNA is TGTGCCAGCACTCGACTGGTGGGGGGGGATGGGAATTCACCCCTCCACTTT.